This TCR beta chain was obtained from a study of identical twins. This clonotype was picked up a small number of times. TCRdb passed the 5' RACE reads through MiXCR, listing each CDR3 protein once. The sample yields 550,000 to 800,000 distinct CDR3 sequences, around 7.5% seen once. These same data were also listed under a study on yellow fever vaccine responses in identical twins.

This receptor was identified in a woman under 30 in good health. Sequencing was performed on PBMCs.

The DNA for the CDR3 is TGCGCCAGCAGCTTGCCTCTAGCGGGTTTAGGAGATACGCAGTATTTT. This gives the protein CASSLPLAGLGDTQYF. The chain joins TRBV5-1 to TRBJ2-3, with 8 bases lining up with TRBD2. This CDR3 comprises 16 residues. Germline V lookup: CDR1 SGHRS, CDR2 YFSETQ. The J segment lost 5 bases and the V segment lost 1 base, leaving 9 bases of the junction unmatched.